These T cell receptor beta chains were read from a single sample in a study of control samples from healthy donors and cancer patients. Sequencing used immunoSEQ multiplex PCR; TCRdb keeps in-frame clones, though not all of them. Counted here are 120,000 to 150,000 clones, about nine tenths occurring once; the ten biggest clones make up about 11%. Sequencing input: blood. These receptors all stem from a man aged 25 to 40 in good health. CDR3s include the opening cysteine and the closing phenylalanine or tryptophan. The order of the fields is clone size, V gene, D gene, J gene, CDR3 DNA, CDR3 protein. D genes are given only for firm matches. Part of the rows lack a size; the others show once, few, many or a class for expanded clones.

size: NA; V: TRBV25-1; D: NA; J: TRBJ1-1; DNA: TGTGCCAGCAGTGTTGGGACTTTCGACACTGAAGCTTTCTTT; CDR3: CASSVGTFDTEAFF
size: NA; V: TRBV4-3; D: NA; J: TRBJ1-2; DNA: TGCGCCAGCAGCGAAGCGAGGGGAAGCGGGTATGGCTACACCTTC; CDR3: CASSEARGSGYGYTF
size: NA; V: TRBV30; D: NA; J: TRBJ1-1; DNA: TGTGCCTGGAGCCCTGTGGGGTATGAAGCTTTCTTT; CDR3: CAWSPVGYEAFF
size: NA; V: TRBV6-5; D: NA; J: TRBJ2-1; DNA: TGTGCCGCATCAGCGAGCTCCTACAATGAGCAGTTCTTC; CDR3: CAASASSYNEQFF
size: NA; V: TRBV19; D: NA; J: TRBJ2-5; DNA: TGTGCCCGATCGGGACGGGAGTTGAAGGAGGAGACCCAGTACTTC; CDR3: CARSGRELKEETQYF
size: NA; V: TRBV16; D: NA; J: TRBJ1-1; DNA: TGTGCCAGCAGCCAATATCTTAGGCAGGGGCGGACTGAAGCTTTCTTT; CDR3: CASSQYLRQGRTEAFF
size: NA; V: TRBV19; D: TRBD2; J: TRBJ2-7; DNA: TGTGCCAGTAGTATCTCGGGGAGAGCGGGAGGCCCCTCCTACGAGCAGTACTTC; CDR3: CASSISGRAGGPSYEQYF
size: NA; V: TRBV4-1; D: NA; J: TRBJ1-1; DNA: TGCGCCAGCCGGGCCCGGCCCCTGGGCACTGAAGCTTTCTTT; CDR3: CASRARPLGTEAFF
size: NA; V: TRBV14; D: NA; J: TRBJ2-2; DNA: TGTGCCAGCAGCCAAGAGTGGGCTGTTCGGGGCGGGGAGCTGTTTTTT; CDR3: CASSQEWAVRGGELFF
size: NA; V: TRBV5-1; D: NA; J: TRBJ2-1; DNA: TGCGCCAGCAGCTGGATGGGATTTACCAATGAGCAGTTCTTC; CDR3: CASSWMGFTNEQFF
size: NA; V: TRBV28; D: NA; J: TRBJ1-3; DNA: TGTGCCAGCAAACAGCACGCCGGGGCCGGCTCTGGAAACACCATATATTTT; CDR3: CASKQHAGAGSGNTIYF
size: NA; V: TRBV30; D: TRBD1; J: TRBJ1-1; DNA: TGTGCCTGGAGTGTAAGGACAGGGAGGACTGAAGCTTTCTTT; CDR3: CAWSVRTGRTEAFF
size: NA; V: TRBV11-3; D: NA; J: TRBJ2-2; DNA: TGTGCCAGCAGCGCCTTATCAGGGAAACGGACCGGGGAGCTGTTTTTT; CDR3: CASSALSGKRTGELFF
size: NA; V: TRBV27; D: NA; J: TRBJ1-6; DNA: TGTGCCAGCAGTCTTCAGGGGAAGTTTTCACCCCTCCACTTT; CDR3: CASSLQGKFSPLHF
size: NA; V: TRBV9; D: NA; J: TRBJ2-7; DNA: TGTGCCAGCAGCCCCCACGGCAGCCACTCCTACGAGCAGTACTTC; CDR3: CASSPHGSHSYEQYF
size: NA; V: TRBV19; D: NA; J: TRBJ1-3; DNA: TGTGCCAGTAGTATAGACTCTGGAAACACCATATATTTT; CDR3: CASSIDSGNTIYF
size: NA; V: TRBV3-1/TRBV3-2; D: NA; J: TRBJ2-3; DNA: TGTGCCAGCAGCATCGGGACAACTAGCACAGATACGCAGTATTTT; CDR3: CASSIGTTSTDTQYF
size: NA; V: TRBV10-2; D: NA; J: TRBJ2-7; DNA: TGCGCCAGCAGTGACAGGGCCCACTTAAGCTCCTACGAGCAGTACTTC; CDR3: CASSDRAHLSSYEQYF
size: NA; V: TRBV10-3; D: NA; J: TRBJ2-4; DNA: TGTGCCATCAGTGAGATTTCCAGGGGAGAGGACAAAAACATTCAGTACTTC; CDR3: CAISEISRGEDKNIQYF
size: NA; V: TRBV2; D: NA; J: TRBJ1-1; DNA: TGTGCCAGCAGTCATACCGGGACAATGAACACTGAAGCTTTCTTT; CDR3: CASSHTGTMNTEAFF
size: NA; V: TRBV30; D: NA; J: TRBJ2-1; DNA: TGTGCCTGGAGTGTAAGGGGACGTAAGTTCTTC; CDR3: CAWSVRGRKFF
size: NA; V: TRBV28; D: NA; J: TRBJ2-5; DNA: TGTGCCAGCACAAAGGCGGCAGAAGAGACCCAGTACTTC; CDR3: CASTKAAEETQYF
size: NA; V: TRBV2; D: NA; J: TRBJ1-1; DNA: TGTGCCAGCAAGAGAAGGGAGGAAACTGAAGCTTTCTTT; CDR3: CASKRREETEAFF
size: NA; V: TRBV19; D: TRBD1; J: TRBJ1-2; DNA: TGTGCCAGCACAGACAGGGTGGGGAATACTAACTATGGCTACACCTTC; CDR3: CASTDRVGNTNYGYTF
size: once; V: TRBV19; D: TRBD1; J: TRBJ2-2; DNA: TGTGCCAGTACCATAAGGAACAGGGGCCCGAACACCGGGGAGCTGTTTTTT; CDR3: CASTIRNRGPNTGELFF
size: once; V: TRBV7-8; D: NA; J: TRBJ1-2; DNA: TGTGCCAGCAGCTTAAGGCAGGGCGCAGCTAACTATGGCTACACCTTC; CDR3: CASSLRQGAANYGYTF
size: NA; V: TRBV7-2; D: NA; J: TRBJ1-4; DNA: TGTGCCAGCAGCTTACGACCGCCCGGCGGGGCTTTCGAAAAACTGTTTTTT; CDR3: CASSLRPPGGAFEKLFF
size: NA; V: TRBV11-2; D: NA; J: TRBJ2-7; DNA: TGTGCCAGCAGCTTAGGTCTGTACGAGCAGTACTTC; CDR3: CASSLGLYEQYF
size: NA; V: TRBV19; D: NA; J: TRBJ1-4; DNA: TGTGCCAGTAGTATAGGCCCCCTGGGCGGGGAGGCTAATGAAAAACTGTTTTTT; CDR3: CASSIGPLGGEANEKLFF
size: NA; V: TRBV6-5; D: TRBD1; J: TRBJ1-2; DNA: TGTGCCAGCACCCACCAGGGGGCCCCTAGGTATGGCTACACCTTC; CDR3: CASTHQGAPRYGYTF
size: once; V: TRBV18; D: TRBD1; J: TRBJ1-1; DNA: TGTGCCAGCTCACCGCCCCTAAACAGGGGCAAAAGAACTGAAGCTTTCTTT; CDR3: CASSPPLNRGKRTEAFF
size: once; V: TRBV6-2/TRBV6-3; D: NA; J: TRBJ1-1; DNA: TGTGCCAGCGGCCTGACGGTAAAGAACACTGAAGCTTTCTTT; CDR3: CASGLTVKNTEAFF
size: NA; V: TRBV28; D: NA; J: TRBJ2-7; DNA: TGTGCCAGCAGTGTTGGGTACGAGCAGTACTTC; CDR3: CASSVGYEQYF
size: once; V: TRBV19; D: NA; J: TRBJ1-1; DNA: TGTGCCAGTAGTATTGGGCAGGTGAACACTGAAGCTTTCTTT; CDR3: CASSIGQVNTEAFF
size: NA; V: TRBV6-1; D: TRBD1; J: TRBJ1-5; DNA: TGTGCCAGCAGTGAACAGGGGGCGCGTAGCAATCAGCCCCAGCATTTT; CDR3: CASSEQGARSNQPQHF
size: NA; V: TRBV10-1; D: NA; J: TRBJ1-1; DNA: TGCGCCAGCAGGGCCGGAGGCGAGAACACTGAAGCTTTCTTT; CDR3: CASRAGGENTEAFF
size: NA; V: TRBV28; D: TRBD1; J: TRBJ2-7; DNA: TGTGCCAGCAGCCCGGGACAGGGAGGTAGAGAGCAGTACTTC; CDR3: CASSPGQGGREQYF
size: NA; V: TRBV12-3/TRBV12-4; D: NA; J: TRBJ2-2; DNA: TGTGCCAGCAGTTTTTTAGGGTCGGGGGAGCTGTTTTTT; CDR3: CASSFLGSGELFF
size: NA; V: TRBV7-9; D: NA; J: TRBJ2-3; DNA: TGTGCCAGCAGCTTAGACGATAAGCGCCCAGATACGCAGTATTTT; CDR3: CASSLDDKRPDTQYF
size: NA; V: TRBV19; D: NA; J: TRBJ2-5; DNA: TGTGCCAGTAGTATTCTGCCGCAAGAGACCCAGTACTTC; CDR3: CASSILPQETQYF
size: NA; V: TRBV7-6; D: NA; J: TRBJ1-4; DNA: TGTGCCAGCAGCCAGAGTATGGCAACTAATGAAAAACTGTTTTTT; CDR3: CASSQSMATNEKLFF
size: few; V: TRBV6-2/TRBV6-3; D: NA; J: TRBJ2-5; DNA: TGTGCCAGCAGTTACTCAGGACCGGACACTCAAGAGACCCAGTACTTC; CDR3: CASSYSGPDTQETQYF
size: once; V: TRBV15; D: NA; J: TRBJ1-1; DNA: TGTGCCACCAGCAGAGATGGGACAAACACAAAGAACACTGAAGCTTTCTTT; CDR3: CATSRDGTNTKNTEAFF
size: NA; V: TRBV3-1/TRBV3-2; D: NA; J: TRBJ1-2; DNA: TGTGCCAGCAGCCCCCTAAGGGGCAGGGGCTACACCTTC; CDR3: CASSPLRGRGYTF
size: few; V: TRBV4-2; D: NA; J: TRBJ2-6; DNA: TGTGCCAGCAGCCAAGGGGGGGCCTCTGGGGCCAACGTCCTGACTTTC; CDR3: CASSQGGASGANVLTF
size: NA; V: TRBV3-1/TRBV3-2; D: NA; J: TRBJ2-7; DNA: TGTGCCAGCAGCCAAGGACTTCCCTACGAGCAGTACTTC; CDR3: CASSQGLPYEQYF
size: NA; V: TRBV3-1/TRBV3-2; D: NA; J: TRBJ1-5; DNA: TGTGCCAGCAGCCAATTAATAGAATATAGCAATCAGCCCCAGCATTTT; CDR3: CASSQLIEYSNQPQHF
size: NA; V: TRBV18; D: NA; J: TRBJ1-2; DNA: TGTGCCAGCTCACCCCGAGGCGGGAATAACTATGGCTACACCTTC; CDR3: CASSPRGGNNYGYTF
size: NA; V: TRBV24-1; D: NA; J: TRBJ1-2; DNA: TGTGCCACCAGTGGAGGGAGGAACTATGGCTACACCTTC; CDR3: CATSGGRNYGYTF
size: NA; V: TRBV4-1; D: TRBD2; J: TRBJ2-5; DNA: TGCGCCAGCAGCCACCTGGCGGGAGGGCCAGAGACCCAGTACTTC; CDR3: CASSHLAGGPETQYF
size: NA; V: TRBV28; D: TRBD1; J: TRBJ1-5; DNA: TGTGCCAGCAGTCCACAGGGGTACGGTCAGCCCCAGCATTTT; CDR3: CASSPQGYGQPQHF